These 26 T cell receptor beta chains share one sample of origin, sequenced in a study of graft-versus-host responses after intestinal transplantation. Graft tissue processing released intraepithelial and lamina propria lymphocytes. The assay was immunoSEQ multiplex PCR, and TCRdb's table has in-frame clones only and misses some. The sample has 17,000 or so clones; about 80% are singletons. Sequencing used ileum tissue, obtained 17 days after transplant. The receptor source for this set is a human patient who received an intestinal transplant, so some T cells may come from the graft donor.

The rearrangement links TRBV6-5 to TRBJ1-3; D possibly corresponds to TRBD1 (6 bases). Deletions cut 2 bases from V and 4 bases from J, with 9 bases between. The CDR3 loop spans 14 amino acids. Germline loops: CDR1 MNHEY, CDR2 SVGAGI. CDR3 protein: CASSYQGPGNTIYF. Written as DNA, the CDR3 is TGTGCCAGCAGTTACCAGGGGCCCGGAAACACCATATATTTT.

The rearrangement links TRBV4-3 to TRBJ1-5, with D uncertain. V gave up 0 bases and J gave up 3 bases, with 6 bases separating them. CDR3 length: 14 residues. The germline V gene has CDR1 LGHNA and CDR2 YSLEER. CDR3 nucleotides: TGCGCCAGCAGCCAAGATGTTACCAATCAGCCCCAGCATTTT. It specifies CASSQDVTNQPQHF.

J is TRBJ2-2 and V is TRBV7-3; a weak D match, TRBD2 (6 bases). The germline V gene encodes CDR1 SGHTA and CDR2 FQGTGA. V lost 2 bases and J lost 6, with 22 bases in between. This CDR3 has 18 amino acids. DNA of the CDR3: TGTGCCAGCAGCTTATATGGTAGCGGAGAGGCTCCGGCCGGGGAGCTGTTTTTT. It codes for CASSLYGSGEAPAGELFF.

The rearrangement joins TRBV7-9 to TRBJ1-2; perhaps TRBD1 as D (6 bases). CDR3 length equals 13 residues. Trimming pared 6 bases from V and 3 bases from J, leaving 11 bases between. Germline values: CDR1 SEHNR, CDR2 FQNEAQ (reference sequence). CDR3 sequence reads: CASSIRQDYGYTF. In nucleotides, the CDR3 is TGTGCCAGCAGTATCCGACAGGACTATGGCTACACCTTC.

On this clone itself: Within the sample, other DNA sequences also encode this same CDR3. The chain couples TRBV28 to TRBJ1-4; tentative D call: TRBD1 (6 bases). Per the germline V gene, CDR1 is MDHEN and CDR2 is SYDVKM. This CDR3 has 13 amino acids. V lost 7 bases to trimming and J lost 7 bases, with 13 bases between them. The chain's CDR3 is CASIRQGREKLFF. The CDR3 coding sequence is TGTGCCAGCATTCGGCAGGGGCGTGAAAAACTGTTTTTT.

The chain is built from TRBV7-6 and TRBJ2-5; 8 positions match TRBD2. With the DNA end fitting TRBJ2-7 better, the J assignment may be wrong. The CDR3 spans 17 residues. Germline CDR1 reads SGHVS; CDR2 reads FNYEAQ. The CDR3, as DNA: TGTGCCAGCAGCTTAGAGTGGTTGGGCGGGGGGCGGAGCGAGCAGTACTTC. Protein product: CASSLEWLGGGRSEQYF.

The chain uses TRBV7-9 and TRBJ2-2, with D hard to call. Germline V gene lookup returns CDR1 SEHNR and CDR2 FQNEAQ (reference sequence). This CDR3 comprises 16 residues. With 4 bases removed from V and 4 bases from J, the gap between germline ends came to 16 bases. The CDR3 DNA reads TGTGCCAGCAGCTCGACACTATCTTCGAGCACCGGGGAGCTGTTTTTT. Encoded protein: CASSSTLSSSTGELFF.

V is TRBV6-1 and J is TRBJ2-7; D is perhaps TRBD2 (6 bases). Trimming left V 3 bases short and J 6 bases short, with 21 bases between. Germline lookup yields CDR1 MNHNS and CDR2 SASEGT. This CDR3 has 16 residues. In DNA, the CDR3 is TGTGCCAGCAGTGATAATCTACGGCGGGCGGGGACCGAGCAGTACTTC. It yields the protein CASSDNLRRAGTEQYF.

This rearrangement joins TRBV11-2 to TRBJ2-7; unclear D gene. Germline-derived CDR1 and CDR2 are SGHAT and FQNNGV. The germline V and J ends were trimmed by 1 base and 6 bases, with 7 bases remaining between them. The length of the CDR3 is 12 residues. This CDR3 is CASSLAGPEQYF. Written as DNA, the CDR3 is TGTGCCAGCAGCTTAGCCGGTCCCGAGCAGTACTTC. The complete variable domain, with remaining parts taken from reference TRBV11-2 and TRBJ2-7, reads EAGVAQSPRYKIIEKRQSVAFWCNPISGHATLYWYQQILGQGPKLLIQFQNNGVVDDSQLPKDRFSAERLKGVDSTLKIQPAKLEDSAVYLCASSLAGPEQYFGPGTRLTVT.

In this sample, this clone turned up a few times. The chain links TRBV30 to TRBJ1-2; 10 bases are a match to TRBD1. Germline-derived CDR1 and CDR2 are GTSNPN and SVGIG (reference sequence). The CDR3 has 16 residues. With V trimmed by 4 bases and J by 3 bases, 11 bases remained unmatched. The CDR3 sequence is CAWKIWGTGADYGYTF. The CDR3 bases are TGTGCCTGGAAGATCTGGGGGACAGGGGCGGACTATGGCTACACCTTC. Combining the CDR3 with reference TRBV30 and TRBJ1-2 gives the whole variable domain SQTIHQWPATLVQPVGSPLSLECTVEGTSNPNLYWYRQAAGRGLQLLFYSVGIGQISSEVPQNLSASRPQDRQFILSSKKLLLSDSGFYLCAWKIWGTGADYGYTFGSGTRLTVV.

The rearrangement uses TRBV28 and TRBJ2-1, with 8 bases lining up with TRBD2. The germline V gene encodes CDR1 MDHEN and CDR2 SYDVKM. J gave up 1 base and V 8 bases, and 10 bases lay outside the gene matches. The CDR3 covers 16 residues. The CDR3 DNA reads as TGTGCCAGCGTAAATAGCGGGGACTTTTCCTACAATGAGCAGTTCTTC. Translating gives CASVNSGDFSYNEQFF. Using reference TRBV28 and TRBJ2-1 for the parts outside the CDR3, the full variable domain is DVKVTQSSRYLVKRTGEKVFLECVQDMDHENMFWYRQDPGLGLRLIYFSYDVKMKEKGDIPEGYSVSREKKERFSLILESASTNQTSMYLCASVNSGDFSYNEQFFGPGTRLTVL.

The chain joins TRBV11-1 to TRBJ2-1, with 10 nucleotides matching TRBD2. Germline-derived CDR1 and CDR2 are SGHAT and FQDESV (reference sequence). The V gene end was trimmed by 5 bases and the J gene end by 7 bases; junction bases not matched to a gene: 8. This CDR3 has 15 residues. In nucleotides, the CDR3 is TGTGCCAGCAGCACACTAGCGGGAACGTTTAATGAGCAGTTCTTC. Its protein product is CASSTLAGTFNEQFF. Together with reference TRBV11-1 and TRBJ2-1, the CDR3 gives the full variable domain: EAEVAQSPRYKITEKSQAVAFWCDPISGHATLYWYRQILGQGPELLVQFQDESVVDDSQLPKDRFSAERLKGVDSTLKIQPAELGDSAMYLCASSTLAGTFNEQFFGPGTRLTVL.

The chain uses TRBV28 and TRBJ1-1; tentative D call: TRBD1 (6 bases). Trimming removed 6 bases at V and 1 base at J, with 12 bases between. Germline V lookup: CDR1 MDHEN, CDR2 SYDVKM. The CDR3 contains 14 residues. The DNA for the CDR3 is TGTGCCAGCAGCCTTACAGGGACGAACACTGAAGCTTTCTTT. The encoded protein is CASSLTGTNTEAFF.

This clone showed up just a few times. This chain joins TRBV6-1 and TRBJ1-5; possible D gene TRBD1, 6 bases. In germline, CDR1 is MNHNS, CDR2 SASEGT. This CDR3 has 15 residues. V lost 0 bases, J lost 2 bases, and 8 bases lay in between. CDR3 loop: CASSEAPGGNQPQHF. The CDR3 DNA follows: TGTGCCAGCAGTGAAGCCCCAGGGGGCAATCAGCCCCAGCATTTT.

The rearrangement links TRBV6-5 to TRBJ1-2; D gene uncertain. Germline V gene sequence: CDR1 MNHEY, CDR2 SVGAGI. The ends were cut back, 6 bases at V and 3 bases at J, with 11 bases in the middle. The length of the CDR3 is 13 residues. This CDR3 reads CASSLDGYYGYTF. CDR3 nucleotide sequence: TGTGCCAGCAGCCTTGACGGATACTATGGCTACACCTTC.

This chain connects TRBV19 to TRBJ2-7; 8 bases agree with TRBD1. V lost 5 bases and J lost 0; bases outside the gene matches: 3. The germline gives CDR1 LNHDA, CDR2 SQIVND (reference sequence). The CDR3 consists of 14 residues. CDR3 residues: CASSWTGSSYEQYF. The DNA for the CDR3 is TGTGCCAGTAGTTGGACAGGGAGCTCCTACGAGCAGTACTTC.

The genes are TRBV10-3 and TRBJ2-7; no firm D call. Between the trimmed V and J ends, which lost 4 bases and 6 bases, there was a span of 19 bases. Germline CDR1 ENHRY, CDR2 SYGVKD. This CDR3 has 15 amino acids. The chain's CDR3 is CAISALEGIGREQYF. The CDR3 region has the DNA TGTGCCATCAGTGCCCTCGAAGGGATTGGTCGCGAGCAGTACTTC.

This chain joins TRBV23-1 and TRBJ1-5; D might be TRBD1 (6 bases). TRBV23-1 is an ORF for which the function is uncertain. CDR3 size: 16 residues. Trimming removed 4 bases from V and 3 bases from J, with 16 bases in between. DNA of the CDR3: TGCGCCAGCAGTCCCCAACAGGGTTATTCCAATCAGCCCCAGCATTTT. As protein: CASSPQQGYSNQPQHF.

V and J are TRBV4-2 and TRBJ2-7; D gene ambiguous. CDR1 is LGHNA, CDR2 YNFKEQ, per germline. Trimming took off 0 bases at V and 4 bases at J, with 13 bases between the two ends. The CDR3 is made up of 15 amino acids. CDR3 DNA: TGTGCCAGCAGCCAAGATACTGTACACGAGTACGAGCAGTACTTC. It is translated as CASSQDTVHEYEQYF.

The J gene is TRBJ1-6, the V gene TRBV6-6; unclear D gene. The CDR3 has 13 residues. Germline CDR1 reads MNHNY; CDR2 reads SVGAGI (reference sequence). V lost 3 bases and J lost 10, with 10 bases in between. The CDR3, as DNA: TGTGCCAGCAGTTATATCTCGGACTCACCCCTCCACTTT. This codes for CASSYISDSPLHF.

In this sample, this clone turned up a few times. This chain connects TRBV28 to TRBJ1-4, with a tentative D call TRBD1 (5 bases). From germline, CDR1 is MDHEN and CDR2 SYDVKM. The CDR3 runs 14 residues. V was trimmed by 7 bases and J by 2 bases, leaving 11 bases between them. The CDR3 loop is CASTPGGTNEKLFF. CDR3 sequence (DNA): TGTGCCAGCACCCCGGGGGGGACTAATGAAAAACTGTTTTTT.

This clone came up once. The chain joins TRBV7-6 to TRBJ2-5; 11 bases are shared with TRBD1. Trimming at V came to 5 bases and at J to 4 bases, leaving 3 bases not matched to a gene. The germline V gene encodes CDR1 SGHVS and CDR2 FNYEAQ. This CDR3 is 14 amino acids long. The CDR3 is CASSPGTGGETQYF. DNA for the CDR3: TGTGCCAGCAGCCCTGGGACAGGGGGAGAGACCCAGTACTTC. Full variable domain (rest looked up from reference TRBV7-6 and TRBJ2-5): GAGVSQSPRYKVTKRGQDVALRCDPISGHVSLYWYRQALGQGPEFLTYFNYEAQQDKSGLPNDRFSAERPEGSISTLTIQRTEQRDSAMYRCASSPGTGGETQYFGPGTRLLVL.

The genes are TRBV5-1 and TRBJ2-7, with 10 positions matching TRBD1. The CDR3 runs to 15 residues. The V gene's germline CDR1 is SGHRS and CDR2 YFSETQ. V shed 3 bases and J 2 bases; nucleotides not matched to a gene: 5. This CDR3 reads CASSWAGQGAYEQYF. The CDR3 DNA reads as TGCGCCAGCAGCTGGGCCGGACAGGGGGCCTACGAGCAGTACTTC.

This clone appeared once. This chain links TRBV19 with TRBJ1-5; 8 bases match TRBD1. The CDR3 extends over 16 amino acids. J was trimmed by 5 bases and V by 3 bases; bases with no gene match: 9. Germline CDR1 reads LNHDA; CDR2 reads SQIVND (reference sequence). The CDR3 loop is CASSMQVRGQDQPQHF. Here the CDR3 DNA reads TGTGCCAGTAGTATGCAAGTCAGGGGGCAGGATCAGCCCCAGCATTTT.

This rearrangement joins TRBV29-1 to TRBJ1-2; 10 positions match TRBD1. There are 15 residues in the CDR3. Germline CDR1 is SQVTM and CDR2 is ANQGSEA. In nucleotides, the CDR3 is TGCAGTGCGACGGACAGGGGGATAGCTAACTATGGCTACACCTTC. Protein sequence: CSATDRGIANYGYTF. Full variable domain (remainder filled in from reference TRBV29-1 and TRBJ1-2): SAVISQKPSRDICQRGTSLTIQCQVDSQVTMMFWYRQQPGQSLTLIATANQGSEATYESGFVIDKFPISRPNLTFSTLTVSNMSPEDSSIYLCSATDRGIANYGYTFGSGTRLTVV.

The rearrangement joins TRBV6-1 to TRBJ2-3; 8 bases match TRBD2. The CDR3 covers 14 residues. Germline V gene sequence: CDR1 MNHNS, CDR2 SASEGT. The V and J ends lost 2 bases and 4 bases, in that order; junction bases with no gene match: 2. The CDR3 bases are TGTGCCAGCAGTGAACTAGCGGGCCCAGATACGCAGTATTTT. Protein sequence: CASSELAGPDTQYF.